This T cell receptor beta chain was identified in a study of blood T cells in healthy people across ages (dated by TCRdb to the mid-2010s). Turning to the overall study: In model experiments, roughly one uniquely barcoded TCR beta cDNA molecule per two T cells was captured by template switching. Age-related changes in TCR beta repertoire diversity were measured in the study by deep sequencing normalized with unique cDNA molecular identifiers. The donors were split into four age groups: young (average around 16 years), middle-aged (more than 35), aged (more than 60) and long-lived (roughly 88). To avoid experimental bias, donors of different ages were distributed randomly across sequencing lanes. Using the same blood draw, the study looked at two additional independent replicas of 1 million unique cDNA reads for two donors, one aged 18 to 30 and the other aged 80 or older.

According to the germline V gene, CDR1 reads MNHEY and CDR2 reads SVGEGT. Trimming takes 5 bases from V and 4 bases from J, and the germline ends sit 9 bases apart. From the cysteine up to the phenylalanine, the CDR3 has a length of 13 residues. The sequence is cut down to CDR3 DNA, 39 bases in frame from base 1. Library construction relied on 5' RACE. This sample was sequenced with an Illumina HiSeq 2500. The second PCR ran for about 6 to 12 cycles and used a J-beta primer mix along with a sample-barcoded 5' primer. A template-switch 5' adaptor carrying 12 random nucleotides introduced a unique molecular identifier onto each TCR beta cDNA molecule. At least 2.5 million CDR3-containing paired-end reads were obtained from each sample. All of the RNA was converted into first-strand cDNA using the Mint cDNA synthesis kit, with a TRBC-specific oligonucleotide serving as the primer. After uracil-DNA glycosylase treatment, a first 18-cycle PCR used universal primers M1SS and BC2_uni_R on all cDNA. On the authors' methods: For normalization, 1 million high-quality reads were randomly selected from each sample, with every read carrying a distinct molecular identifier. Instead of being binned into consensus sequences, reads with shared molecular identifiers were discarded. MiTCR, with a Q25 quality threshold and the strictest error-elimination algorithm, was used for CDR3 identification, clonotype clustering and error correction. A nonparametric unseen species model with Euler transformation was used to estimate a lower bound on total TCR beta diversity. TCRdb cleaned the public reads at Q25 with fastp, built clones with MiXCR and kept in-frame beta chains. A single entry per CDR3 protein holds the most common genes and DNA from its merged rows. The V and J calls follow TCRdb's processing rather than the paper's. For this sample the table gives hundreds of thousands of distinct CDR3 sequences, of which 45% to 50% were detected only once. In total, the top ten clones hold roughly a third of the sample.

What the work shows at the level of the full study, not this receptor alone: Observed TCR beta diversity per million T cells fell roughly linearly with age, and a significant reduction was already apparent by age roughly 40. A strong correlation was found between observed TCR beta diversity and the percentage of naive T cells measured by flow cytometry. Compared with the aged group, the long-lived group had more naive CD4+ T cells, fewer expanded clones and increased TCR diversity, a pattern suggesting age selection. Since profiling was done on bulk unsorted PBMCs, naive and antigen-experienced compartments could not be conclusively compared. Because the CMV infection status of the donors was unknown, age-related changes in expanded clonotypes may potentially have been confounded. Total diversity estimates from one million sequenced T cells were considered lower bounds and underestimates.

Remarks on this clonotype: The specificity of this receptor is unknown. No much larger clone exists at a distance of one base, and base qualities are not known.

Donors were a few dozen systemically healthy Caucasian individuals from Russia aged 6 to 90 years. Each donor gave ten milliliters of peripheral blood, collected into EDTA-treated Vacutainer tubes. PBMCs were isolated by Ficoll-Paque density-gradient centrifugation, with at least 7 million obtained per sample. Total RNA, at least 6 micrograms per sample, was extracted from PBMCs with Trizol reagent. The percentages of naive CD45RAhigh/CD27high T cells were determined by flow cytometry on a PBMC aliquot from every donor. The sequence links TRBV6-2 or TRBV6-3 to TRBJ2-1; no D gene is confidently identified. The sequence was collected from a woman in her sixties in good health. Sequencing was performed on blood. The nucleotide sequence is given as TGTGCCAGCAGTGATAGCAGATACAATGAGCAGTTCTTC. This encodes CASSDSRYNEQFF.